This T cell receptor beta chain derives from a study of cytomegalovirus exposure and HLA in healthy donors. This clone was seen a handful of times. What it binds is not known. General study findings and limits: Cytomegalovirus-associated TCR beta chains were listed, numbering under 200. Judged likely to be a sequencing artifact was a cluster of highly shared sequence variants.

This CDR3 contains 15 residues. V lost 2 bases and J lost 3; bases outside the gene matches: 6. CDR1 is SGHRS and CDR2 is YFSETQ in the germline V gene. The PCR used 60 Vbeta and 13 Jbeta primers. Sequenced by immunoSEQ multiplex PCR; TCRdb stores in-frame clones only, minus some. The sample lists some 160,000 clones; less than 80% were seen once. The rearrangement uses TRBV5-1 and TRBJ2-7, with 9 bases matching TRBD1. Sequencing was done on a sample of PBMCs. This receptor was taken from a middle-aged woman in good health and CMV-seronegative. CDR3 nucleotide sequence: TGCGCCAGCAGCTTCGGGGGGACAGGGATCTACGAGCAGTACTTC. As protein: CASSFGGTGIYEQYF.